This is a list of T cell receptor beta chains from one sample in a study of cytomegalovirus exposure and HLA in healthy donors. Profiling relied on immunoSEQ multiplex PCR, and the TCRdb table lists in-frame clones only, not all of them. The data show fewer than 120,000 clones, with approximately 82% seen just once and roughly 13% held by the top ten. Input material: PBMCs. The source is a man aged 30 to 39 in good health and CMV-seropositive. Each CDR3 is given with its conserved first and last residue. A D gene is named only where the DNA matches it firmly. Expanded clones get a size class; other rows say once, few or many, or leave the size out.

j_call,d_call,v_call,clone_size,cdr3_nt,cdr3_aa
TRBJ2-3,TRBD2,TRBV9,-,TGTGCCAGCAGCGTTAGCGGGGGGGGTGGGGATACGCAGTATTTT,CASSVSGGGGDTQYF
TRBJ1-5,-,TRBV11-2,-,TGTGCCAGCAGCCCCGGTTGGGCAGGGCAGCCCCAGCATTTT,CASSPGWAGQPQHF
TRBJ2-1,TRBD1,TRBV11-2,-,TGTGCCAGCAGCCCAGGACAGGGAATATACAATGAGCAGTTCTTC,CASSPGQGIYNEQFF
TRBJ1-1,TRBD1,TRBV28,-,TGTGCCAGCACCTCTCCCGGGACAGGGTTGAACACTGAAGCTTTCTTT,CASTSPGTGLNTEAFF
TRBJ2-3,TRBD2,TRBV4-2,once,TGTGCCAGCAGCCAAGCCCAGAATAGCGGGGGCACAGATACGCAGTATTTT,CASSQAQNSGGTDTQYF
TRBJ1-6,TRBD1,TRBV19,-,TGTGCCAGTAGTATTGTTGGGACAGGTGGTTCACCCCTCCACTTT,CASSIVGTGGSPLHF
TRBJ2-2,-,TRBV9,few,TGTGCCAGCAGCAAGAGAGGCGGGGACACCGGGGAGCTGTTTTTT,CASSKRGGDTGELFF
TRBJ2-1,TRBD1,TRBV18,-,TGTGCCAGCTCACCCTCCGACAGGGGTCACAATGAGCAGTTCTTC,CASSPSDRGHNEQFF
TRBJ2-5,TRBD1,TRBV11-2,-,TGTGCCAGCAGCTTAGGAGGGACAGGCCGTAGAGAGACCCAGTACTTC,CASSLGGTGRRETQYF
TRBJ1-6,-,TRBV27,-,TGTGCCAGCGCCGTCCTAGGAGCCTTGGGTTCACCCCTCCACTTT,CASAVLGALGSPLHF
TRBJ2-1,-,TRBV7-7,-,TGTGCTAGCAGCCCGGGGACACAGGGTTTGAGGAATGAGCAGTTCTTC,CASSPGTQGLRNEQFF
TRBJ2-2,-,TRBV21-1,-,TGTGCCAGCACGGGGACAGTTACCACCGGGGAGCTGTTTTTT,CASTGTVTTGELFF
TRBJ2-5,TRBD2,TRBV7-9,-,TGTGCCAGCAGCTCCAGCGGGGAAGAGACCCAGTACTTC,CASSSSGEETQYF
TRBJ1-2,-,TRBV2,-,TGTGCCAGCAGTGTAGAACAGGTTAACTATGGCTACACCTTC,CASSVEQVNYGYTF
TRBJ1-1,TRBD1,TRBV19,once,TGTGCCAGTAGTACCTCGACAGGGGGAGCTTTCTTT,CASSTSTGGAFF
TRBJ2-7,-,TRBV6-6,-,TGTGCCAGCAGGAAAGAGGTTTTCTACGAGCAGTACTTC,CASRKEVFYEQYF
TRBJ2-2,-,TRBV27,-,TGTGCCAGCAGTAGTCAGGGGTGGGCCGGGGAGCTGTTTTTT,CASSSQGWAGELFF
TRBJ2-3,TRBD2,TRBV4-3,-,TGCGCCAGCAGCCATGGCCTCGGGGGGGCGCCCACAGATACGCAGTATTTT,CASSHGLGGAPTDTQYF
TRBJ2-1,TRBD1,TRBV6-5,few,TGTGCCAGCAGTGAGGACAGGGGATACAATGAGCAGTTCTTC,CASSEDRGYNEQFF
TRBJ2-7,TRBD1,TRBV18,-,TGTGCCAGCTCACCAACTGGGACAGGGTCATCCTACGAGCAGTACTTC,CASSPTGTGSSYEQYF
TRBJ2-7,-,TRBV30,-,TGTGCCTGGACTCCCTTGAGTCGCTACGAGCAGTACTTC,CAWTPLSRYEQYF
TRBJ2-5,-,TRBV7-2,few,TGTGCCAGCAGCTTGGTCCGGGGAGGTGTTGAGACCCAGTACTTC,CASSLVRGGVETQYF
TRBJ2-7,TRBD2,TRBV7-9,-,TGTTCCAGCAGCCCACCCCCGGGACTAGCGGGGTCCCCCTACGAGCAGTACTTC,CSSSPPPGLAGSPYEQYF
TRBJ1-1,TRBD1,TRBV27,-,TGTGCCAGCAGTGCCCAGACAGGGGCAGTCACTGAAGCTTTCTTT,CASSAQTGAVTEAFF
TRBJ1-2,-,TRBV6-5,-,TGTGCCAGCAGGAACTCACAGGGTCGGGGCTACACCTTC,CASRNSQGRGYTF
TRBJ2-3,TRBD2,TRBV6-5,-,TGTGCCAGTAAAAGCGGGGGATACACAGATACGCAGTATTTT,CASKSGGYTDTQYF
TRBJ1-2,-,TRBV9,-,TGTGCCAGCAGCGTGGAACAAACAGGGAAACGAGGCTACACCTTC,CASSVEQTGKRGYTF
TRBJ1-5,-,TRBV7-2,-,TGTGCCAGCAGCTTTGAGGCCAATCAGCCCCAGCATTTT,CASSFEANQPQHF
TRBJ2-1,-,TRBV7-9,-,TGTGCCAGCAGCCCAATTAATGAGCAGTTCTTC,CASSPINEQFF
TRBJ1-1,TRBD1,TRBV7-2,-,TGTGCCAGCAGCGTCCAGGGGGTCACTGAAGCTTTCTTT,CASSVQGVTEAFF
TRBJ1-5,-,TRBV28,-,TGTGCCAGCAGTCTCTTAGGCTGGGGGGGCACGCAGCCCCAGCATTTT,CASSLLGWGGTQPQHF
TRBJ1-2,-,TRBV30,-,TGTGCCTGGAGTGTCACCGAACTTCGTCGCTACACCTTC,CAWSVTELRRYTF
TRBJ2-3,-,TRBV21-1,-,TGTGCCAGCAGCAATAGGGACAGTCGGGATACGCAGTATTTT,CASSNRDSRDTQYF
TRBJ2-1,TRBD2,TRBV10-3,-,TGTGCCATCAGTTTAGGGCCACTAGCGGGGGGCTACAATGAGCAGTTCTTC,CAISLGPLAGGYNEQFF
TRBJ1-2,TRBD1,TRBV7-9,few,TGTGCCAGCAGCTTAGCGACAGGGTTCGGATATGGCTACACCTTC,CASSLATGFGYGYTF
TRBJ2-5,-,TRBV5-4,-,TGTGCCAGCAGCTTGGGGGCAGGGTTGGGAGAGACCCAGTACTTC,CASSLGAGLGETQYF
TRBJ1-5,-,TRBV7-6,-,TGTGCCAGCAGCTTAGGTGGCCCAAACCAGCCCCAGCATTTT,CASSLGGPNQPQHF
TRBJ1-3,-,TRBV7-6,few,TGTGCCAGCAGCTTAGCGGTTACAGATGGAAACACCATATATTTT,CASSLAVTDGNTIYF
TRBJ2-6,-,TRBV28,-,TGTGCCAGCAGTTCGTCCTACTCTGGGGCCAACGTCCTGACTTTC,CASSSSYSGANVLTF
TRBJ2-3,-,TRBV18,-,TGTGCCAGCTCCCCTGTGAGGTCGGACACAGATACGCAGTATTTT,CASSPVRSDTDTQYF
TRBJ2-3,TRBD2,TRBV5-4,few,TGTGCCAGCAGCTTGGCCCCACTAGCGGGGGCAGATACGCAGTATTTT,CASSLAPLAGADTQYF
TRBJ1-2,-,TRBV2,-,TGTGCCAGCAGTGAAGCGCTTGGGCAGGGTGGCTACACCTTC,CASSEALGQGGYTF
TRBJ1-2,TRBD1,TRBV2,-,TGTGCCAGCACCCCCCTAGTCACAGGGGGGAAGGATGGCTACACCTTC,CASTPLVTGGKDGYTF